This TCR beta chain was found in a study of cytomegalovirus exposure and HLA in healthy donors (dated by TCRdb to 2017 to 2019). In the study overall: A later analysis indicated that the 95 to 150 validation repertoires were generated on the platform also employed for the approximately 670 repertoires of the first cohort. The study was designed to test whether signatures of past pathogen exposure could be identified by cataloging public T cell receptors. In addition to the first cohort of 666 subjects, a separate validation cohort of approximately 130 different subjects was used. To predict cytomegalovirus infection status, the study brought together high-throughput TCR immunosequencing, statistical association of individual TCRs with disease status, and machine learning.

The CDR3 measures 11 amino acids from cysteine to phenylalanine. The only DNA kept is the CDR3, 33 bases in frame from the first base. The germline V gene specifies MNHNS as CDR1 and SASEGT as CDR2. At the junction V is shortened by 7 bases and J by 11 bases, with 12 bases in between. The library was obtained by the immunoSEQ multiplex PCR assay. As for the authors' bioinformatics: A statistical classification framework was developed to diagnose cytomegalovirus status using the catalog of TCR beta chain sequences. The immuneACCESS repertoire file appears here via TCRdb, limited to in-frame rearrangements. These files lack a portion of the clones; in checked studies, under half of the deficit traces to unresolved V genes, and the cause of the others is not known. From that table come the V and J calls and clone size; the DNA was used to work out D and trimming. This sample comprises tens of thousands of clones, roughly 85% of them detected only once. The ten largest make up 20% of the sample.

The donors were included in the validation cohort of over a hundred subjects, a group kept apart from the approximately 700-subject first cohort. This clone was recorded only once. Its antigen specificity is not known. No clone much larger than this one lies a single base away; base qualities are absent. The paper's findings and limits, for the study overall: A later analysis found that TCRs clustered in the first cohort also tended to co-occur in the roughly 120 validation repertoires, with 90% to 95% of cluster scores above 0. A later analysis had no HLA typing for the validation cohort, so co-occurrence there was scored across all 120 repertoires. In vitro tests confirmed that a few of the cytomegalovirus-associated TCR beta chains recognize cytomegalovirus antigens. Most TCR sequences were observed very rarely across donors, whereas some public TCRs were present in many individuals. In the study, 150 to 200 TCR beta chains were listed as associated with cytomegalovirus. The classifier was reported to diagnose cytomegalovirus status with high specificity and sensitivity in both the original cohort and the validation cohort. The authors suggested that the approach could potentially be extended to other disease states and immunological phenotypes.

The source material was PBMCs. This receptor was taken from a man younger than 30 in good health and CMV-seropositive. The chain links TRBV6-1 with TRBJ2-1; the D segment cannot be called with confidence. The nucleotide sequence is TGTGCCAGCACAATGTCTAAGAAGCAGTTCTTC. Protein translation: CASTMSKKQFF.